This TCR beta chain is from a study of Graves' ophthalmopathy and Graves' hyperthyroidism. Study-level results: Blood also held most thyroid clonotypes expanded above 0.001 frequency. Forecasting of ophthalmopathy progression by the model achieved more than 70% sensitivity and 72% to 85% specificity.

Using RNA transcripts, the TCR beta CDR3 regions were amplified. HTBI primers served in a first-round RT-PCR, which a second-round multiplex PCR followed. TCRdb redid the calling of the multiplex PCR reads with MiXCR, one entry per CDR3 protein. The sample yields 400,000 or so distinct CDR3 sequences, approximately 18% seen once. With regard to this clonotype: Antigen unknown.

CDR3 length: 14 amino acids. Germline V gene sequence: CDR1 DFQATT, CDR2 SNEGSKA (reference sequence). The V gene lost 4 bases and the J gene lost 3 bases, with 16 bases spanning the gap. Patients newly diagnosed with hyperthyroidism, under 2 months' duration, were aged 18 to 65, the study reports. PBMCs originated in about 9.8 ml of fresh peripheral blood. V usage is TRBV20-1 and J usage is TRBJ2-7, with a possible D match to TRBD1 (6 bases). The clonotype originates from an adult woman with stable Graves' hyperthyroidism. Sequenced sample: peripheral blood. The CDR3 loop is CSATLNRVNYEQYF. CDR3 nucleotide sequence: TGCAGTGCTACCCTAAACAGGGTAAACTACGAGCAGTACTTC.